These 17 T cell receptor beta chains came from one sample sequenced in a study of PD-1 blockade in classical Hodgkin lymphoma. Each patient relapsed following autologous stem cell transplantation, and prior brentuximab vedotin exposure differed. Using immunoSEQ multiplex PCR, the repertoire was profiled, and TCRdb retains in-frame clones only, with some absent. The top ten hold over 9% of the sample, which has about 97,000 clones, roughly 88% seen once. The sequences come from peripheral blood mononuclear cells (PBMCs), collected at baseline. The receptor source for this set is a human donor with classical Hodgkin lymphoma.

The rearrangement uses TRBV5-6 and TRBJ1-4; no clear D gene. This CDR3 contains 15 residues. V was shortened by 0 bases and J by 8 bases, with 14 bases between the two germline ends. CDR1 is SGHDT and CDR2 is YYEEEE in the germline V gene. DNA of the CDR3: TGTGCCAGCAGCTTGGCCCGCGCCCCAGAGGAAAAACTGTTTTTT. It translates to CASSLARAPEEKLFF.

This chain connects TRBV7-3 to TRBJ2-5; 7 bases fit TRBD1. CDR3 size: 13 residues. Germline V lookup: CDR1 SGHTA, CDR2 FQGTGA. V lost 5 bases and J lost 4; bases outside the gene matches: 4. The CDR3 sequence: CASSQNRGETQYF. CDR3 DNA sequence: TGTGCCAGCAGCCAAAACAGGGGAGAGACCCAGTACTTC.

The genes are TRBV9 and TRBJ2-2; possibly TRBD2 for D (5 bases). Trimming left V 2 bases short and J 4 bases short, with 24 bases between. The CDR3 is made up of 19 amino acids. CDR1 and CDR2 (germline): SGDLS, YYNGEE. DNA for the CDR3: TGTGCCAGCAGCGTTGCCACCCTGCTTGGGAGTTCAAGCACCGGGGAGCTGTTTTTT. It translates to CASSVATLLGSSSTGELFF.

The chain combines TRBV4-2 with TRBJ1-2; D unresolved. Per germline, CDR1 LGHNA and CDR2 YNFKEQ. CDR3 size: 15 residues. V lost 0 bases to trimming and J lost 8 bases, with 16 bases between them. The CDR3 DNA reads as TGTGCCAGCAGCCAAGATCCACGGACTTACGGCGGCTACACCTTC. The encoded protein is CASSQDPRTYGGYTF.

CDR3 nucleotide sequence: TGTGCCAGCAGCGAGTGGGAAGGGTCATACAATGAGCAGTTCTTC. Protein: CASSEWEGSYNEQFF. This chain joins TRBV9 and TRBJ2-1; D uncertain. The ends were cut back, 3 bases at V and 4 bases at J, with 14 bases in the middle. This CDR3 contains 15 residues. The germline gives CDR1 SGDLS, CDR2 YYNGEE.

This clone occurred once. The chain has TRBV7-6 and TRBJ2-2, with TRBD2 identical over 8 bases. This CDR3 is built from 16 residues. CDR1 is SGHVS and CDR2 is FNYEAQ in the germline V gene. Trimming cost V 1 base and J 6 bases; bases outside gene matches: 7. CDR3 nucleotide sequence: TGTGCCAGCAGCTTAGGGGCTTCAGCGGGAGCCGGGGAGCTGTTTTTT. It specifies CASSLGASAGAGELFF.

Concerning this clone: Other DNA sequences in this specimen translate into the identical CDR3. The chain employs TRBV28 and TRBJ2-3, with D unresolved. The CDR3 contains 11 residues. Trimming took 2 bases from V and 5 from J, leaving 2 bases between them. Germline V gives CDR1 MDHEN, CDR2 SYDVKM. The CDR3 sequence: CASSLRDTQYF. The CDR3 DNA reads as TGTGCCAGCAGTTTAAGAGATACGCAGTATTTT.

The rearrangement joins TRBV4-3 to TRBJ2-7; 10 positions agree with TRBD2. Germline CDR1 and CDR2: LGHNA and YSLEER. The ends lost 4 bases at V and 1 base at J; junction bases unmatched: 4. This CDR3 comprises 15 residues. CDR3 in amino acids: CASSRTSGTSYEQYF. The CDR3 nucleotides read TGCGCCAGCAGCCGTACTAGCGGGACTTCCTACGAGCAGTACTTC.

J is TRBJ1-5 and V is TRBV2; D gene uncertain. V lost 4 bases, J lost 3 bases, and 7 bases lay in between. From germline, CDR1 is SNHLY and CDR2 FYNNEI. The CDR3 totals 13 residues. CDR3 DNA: TGTGCCAGCAGTGGGGATCTCAATCAGCCCCAGCATTTT. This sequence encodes CASSGDLNQPQHF.

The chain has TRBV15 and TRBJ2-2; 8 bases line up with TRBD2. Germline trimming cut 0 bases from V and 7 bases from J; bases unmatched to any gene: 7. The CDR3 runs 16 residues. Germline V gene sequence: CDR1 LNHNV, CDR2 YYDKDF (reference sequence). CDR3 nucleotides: TGTGCCACCAGCAGAGAAGCAGCGGGAGCGGGCGGGGAGCTGTTTTTT. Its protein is CATSREAAGAGGELFF. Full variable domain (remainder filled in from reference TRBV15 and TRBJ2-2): DAMVIQNPRYQVTQFGKPVTLSCSQTLNHNVMYWYQQKSSQAPKLLFHYYDKDFNNEADTPDNFQSRRPNTSFCFLDIRSPGLGDTAMYLCATSREAAGAGGELFFGEGSRLTVL.

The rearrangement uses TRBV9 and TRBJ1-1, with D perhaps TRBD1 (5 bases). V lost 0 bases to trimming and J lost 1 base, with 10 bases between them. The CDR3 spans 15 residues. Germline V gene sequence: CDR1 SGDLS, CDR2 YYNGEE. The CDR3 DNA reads TGTGCCAGCAGCGTAGCTTGGGGGGGGAACACTGAAGCTTTCTTT. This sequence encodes CASSVAWGGNTEAFF.

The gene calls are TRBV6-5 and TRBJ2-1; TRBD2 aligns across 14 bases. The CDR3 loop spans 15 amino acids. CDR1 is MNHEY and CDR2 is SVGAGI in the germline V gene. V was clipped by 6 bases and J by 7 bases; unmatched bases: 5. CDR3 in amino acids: CASRGLAGGSNEQFF. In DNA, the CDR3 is TGTGCCAGCAGAGGACTAGCGGGAGGCTCAAATGAGCAGTTCTTC.

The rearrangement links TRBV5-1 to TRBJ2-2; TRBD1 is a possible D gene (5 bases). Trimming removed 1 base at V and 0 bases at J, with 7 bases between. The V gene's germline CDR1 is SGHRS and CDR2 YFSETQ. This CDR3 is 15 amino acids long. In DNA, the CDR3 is TGCGCCAGCAGCTTGCAAGGGGCGAACACCGGGGAGCTGTTTTTT. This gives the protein CASSLQGANTGELFF.

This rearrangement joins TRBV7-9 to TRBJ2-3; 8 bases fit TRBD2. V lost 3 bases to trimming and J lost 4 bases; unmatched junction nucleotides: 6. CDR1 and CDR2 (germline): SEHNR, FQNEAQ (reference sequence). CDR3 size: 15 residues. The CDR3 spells CASSFGGALADTQYF. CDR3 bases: TGTGCCAGCAGCTTCGGGGGGGCGCTCGCAGATACGCAGTATTTT.

In DNA form, the CDR3 reads TGTGCCAGCAGCTTGCCGGGACAGGGAAGAACCGAGCAGTACTTC. Protein sequence: CASSLPGQGRTEQYF. This chain uses TRBV5-4 with TRBJ2-7; TRBD1 matches 9 bases. V dropped 1 base and J dropped 6; count of bases not matched to a gene: 8. There are 15 residues in the CDR3. Germline V gives CDR1 SGHNT, CDR2 YYREEE (reference sequence).

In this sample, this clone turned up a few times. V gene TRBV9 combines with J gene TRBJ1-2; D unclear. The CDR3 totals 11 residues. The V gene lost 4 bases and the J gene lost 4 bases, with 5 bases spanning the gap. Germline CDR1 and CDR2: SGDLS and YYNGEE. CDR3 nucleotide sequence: TGTGCCAGCAGCCTGGGCTATGGCTACACCTTC. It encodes CASSLGYGYTF.

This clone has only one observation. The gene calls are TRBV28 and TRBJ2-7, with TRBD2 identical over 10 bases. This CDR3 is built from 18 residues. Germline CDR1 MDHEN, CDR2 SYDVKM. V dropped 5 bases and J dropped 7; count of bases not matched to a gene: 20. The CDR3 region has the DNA TGTGCCAGCAGTCCTCCCCGGGTCTCTAGCGGGAGTACTAGGGAGCAGTACTTC. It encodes CASSPPRVSSGSTREQYF.